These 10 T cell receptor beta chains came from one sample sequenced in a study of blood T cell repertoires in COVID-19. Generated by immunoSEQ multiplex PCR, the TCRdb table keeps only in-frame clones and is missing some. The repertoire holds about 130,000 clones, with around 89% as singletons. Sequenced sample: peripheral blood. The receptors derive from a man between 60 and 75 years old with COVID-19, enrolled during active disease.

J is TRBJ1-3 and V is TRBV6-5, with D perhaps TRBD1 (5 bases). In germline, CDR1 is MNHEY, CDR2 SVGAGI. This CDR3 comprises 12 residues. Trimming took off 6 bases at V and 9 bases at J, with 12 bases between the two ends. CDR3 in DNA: TGTGCCAGCAGCGGGGGGTCGGCCACCATATATTTT. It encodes CASSGGSATIYF.

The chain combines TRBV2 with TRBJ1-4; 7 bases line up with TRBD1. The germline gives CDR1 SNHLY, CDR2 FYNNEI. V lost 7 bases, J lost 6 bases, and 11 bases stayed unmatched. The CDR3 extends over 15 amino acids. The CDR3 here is CASIFPGQKDEKLFF. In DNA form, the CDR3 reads TGTGCCAGCATTTTTCCGGGACAGAAAGATGAAAAACTGTTTTTT.

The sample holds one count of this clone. This CDR3 is CASSVSGTRTGELFF. In nucleotides, the CDR3 is TGTGCCAGCAGCGTATCCGGGACTAGAACCGGGGAGCTGTTTTTT. The genes are TRBV7-3 and TRBJ2-2, with 8 bases matching TRBD2. The CDR3 has 15 residues. Germline CDR1 is SGHTA and CDR2 is FQGTGA. J was trimmed by 5 bases and V by 5 bases; bases with no gene match: 7.

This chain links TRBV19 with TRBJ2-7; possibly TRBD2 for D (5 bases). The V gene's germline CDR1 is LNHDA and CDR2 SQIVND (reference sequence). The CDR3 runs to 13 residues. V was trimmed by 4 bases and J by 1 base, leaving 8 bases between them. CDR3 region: CASSKRGSYEQYF. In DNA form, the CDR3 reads TGTGCCAGTAGTAAACGGGGTTCCTACGAGCAGTACTTC.

The CDR3 region is CASSELLLYGYTF. DNA of the CDR3: TGTGCCAGCAGTGAACTCCTCCTCTATGGCTACACCTTC. This chain joins TRBV6-1 and TRBJ1-2, with D hard to call. Trimming pared 2 bases from V and 4 bases from J, leaving 8 bases between. The CDR3 covers 13 residues. In germline, CDR1 is MNHNS, CDR2 SASEGT.

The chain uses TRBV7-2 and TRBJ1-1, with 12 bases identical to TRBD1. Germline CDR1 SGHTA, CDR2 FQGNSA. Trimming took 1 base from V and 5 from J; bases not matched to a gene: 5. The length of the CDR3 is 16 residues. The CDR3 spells CASSLVGTGGYTEAFF. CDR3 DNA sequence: TGTGCCAGCAGCTTAGTTGGGACAGGGGGCTATACTGAAGCTTTCTTT.

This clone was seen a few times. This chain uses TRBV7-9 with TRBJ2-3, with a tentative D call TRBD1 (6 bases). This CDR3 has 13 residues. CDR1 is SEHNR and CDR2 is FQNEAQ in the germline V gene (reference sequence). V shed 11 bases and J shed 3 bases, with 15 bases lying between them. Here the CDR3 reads CAGEKGETDTQYF. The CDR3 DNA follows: TGTGCCGGCGAGAAGGGGGAAACAGATACGCAGTATTTT.

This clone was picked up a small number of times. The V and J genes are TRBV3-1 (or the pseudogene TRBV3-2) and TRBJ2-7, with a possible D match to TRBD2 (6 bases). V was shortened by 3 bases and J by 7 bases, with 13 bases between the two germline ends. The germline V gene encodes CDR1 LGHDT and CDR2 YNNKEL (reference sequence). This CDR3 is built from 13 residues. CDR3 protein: CASSQPGVGEQYF. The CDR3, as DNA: TGTGCCAGCAGCCAGCCGGGAGTGGGAGAGCAGTACTTC.

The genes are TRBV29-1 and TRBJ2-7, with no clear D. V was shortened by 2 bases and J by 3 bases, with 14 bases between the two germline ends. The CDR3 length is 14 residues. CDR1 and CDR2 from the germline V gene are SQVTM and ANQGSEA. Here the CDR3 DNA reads TGCAGCGTTGAATCAGGAAAGTCTGGCTACGAGCAGTACTTC. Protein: CSVESGKSGYEQYF.

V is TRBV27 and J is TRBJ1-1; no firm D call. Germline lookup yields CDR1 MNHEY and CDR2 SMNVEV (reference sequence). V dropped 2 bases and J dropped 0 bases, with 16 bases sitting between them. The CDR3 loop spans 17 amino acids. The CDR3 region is CASSLAPGSQMNTEAFF. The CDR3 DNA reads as TGTGCCAGCAGTTTAGCCCCGGGGTCCCAGATGAACACTGAAGCTTTCTTT.